These 7 T cell receptor beta chains came from one sample sequenced in a study of vaccination and CD4 T cells after COVID-19. These receptors are not linked to any known antigen. Described treatment: approximately 9-day PBMC culture with coronavirus spike peptide pools or control peptides (ViraFEST assay). Sequencing of cultured CD4+ T cell DNA used the Oncomine TCR Beta short-read assay. One entry per CDR3 protein results from TCRdb running MiXCR on the PCR reads. The sample lists about 18,000 distinct CDR3 sequences; approximately 55% were seen once. The specimen sequenced was CD4+ T cells from blood, cultured in vitro. The receptors stem from a human donor who had recovered from COVID-19.

J is TRBJ1-2 and V is TRBV7-9; 8 bases are shared with TRBD1. The CDR3 spans 14 residues. Germline V gene sequence: CDR1 SEHNR, CDR2 FQNEAQ (reference sequence). The V and J ends lost 4 bases and 2 bases, in that order; junction bases with no gene match: 3. The CDR3 loop reads CASSSRQGNYGYTF. CDR3 bases: TGTGCCAGCAGCTCACGACAGGGGAACTATGGCTACACCTTC.

Worth noting for this clonotype: One end of the junction varies from germline; a read error may be responsible. The chain carries TRBV7-9 and TRBJ1-1; D may be TRBD1 (5 bases). The CDR3 is 17 residues long. Per the germline V gene, CDR1 is SEHNR and CDR2 is FQNEAQ (reference sequence). The CDR3: CASSLKPLGTVNTEAFF. The CDR3 DNA is TGCGCCAGCAGCTTGAAACCCCTTGGGACGGTGAACACTGAAGCTTTCTTT.

In this sample, this clonotype turned up a few times. This chain joins TRBV20-1 and TRBJ1-1; D not resolved. V was pared by 3 bases and J by 1 base, with 12 bases between. Germline V lookup: CDR1 DFQATT, CDR2 SNEGSKA (reference sequence). The CDR3 totals 14 residues. This chain's CDR3 is CSASPNPPNTEAFF. The CDR3, as DNA: TGCAGTGCTAGCCCAAACCCACCGAACACTGAAGCTTTCTTT.

The chain uses TRBV5-1 and TRBJ2-2; D not resolved. Germline assignment: CDR1 SGHRS and CDR2 YFSETQ. The CDR3 loop spans 17 amino acids. V lost 0 bases and J 1 base, leaving 13 bases between the germline ends. The CDR3 DNA reads as TGCGCCAGCAGCTTGGGAGCACCCACCCAGAACACCGGGGAGCTGTTTTTT. Translating it yields CASSLGAPTQNTGELFF.

This clonotype showed up just a few times. The chain is built from TRBV20-1 and TRBJ2-1, with 8 bases lining up with TRBD2. V was clipped by 3 bases and J by 5 bases; unmatched bases: 6. CDR1 is DFQATT, CDR2 SNEGSKA, per germline (reference sequence). CDR3 length: 14 residues. The CDR3 DNA follows: TGCAGTGCTAGCGTGACTAGCGCCCACAATGAGCAGTTCTTC. It is translated as CSASVTSAHNEQFF.

This clonotype has a handful of counts. The gene calls are TRBV7-9 and TRBJ1-2; 9 positions match TRBD1. V was pared by 6 bases and J by 4 bases, with 6 bases of the junction left unmatched. The CDR3 length is 14 residues. Per germline, CDR1 SEHNR and CDR2 FQNEAQ (reference sequence). The CDR3 coding sequence is TGTGCCAGCAGGTACACAGGGGGCTCCTATGGCTACACCTTC. Translating it yields CASRYTGGSYGYTF.

This clonotype was counted only a few times. This chain joins TRBV10-1 and TRBJ1-1, with D unresolved. Trimming took off 2 bases at V and 5 bases at J, with 15 bases between the two ends. There are 15 residues in the CDR3. CDR1 is WNHNN, CDR2 SYGVQD, per germline (reference sequence). This CDR3 is CASSERLEVGTEAFF. The CDR3 DNA follows: TGCGCCAGCAGTGAGAGGTTGGAGGTAGGAACTGAAGCTTTCTTT.